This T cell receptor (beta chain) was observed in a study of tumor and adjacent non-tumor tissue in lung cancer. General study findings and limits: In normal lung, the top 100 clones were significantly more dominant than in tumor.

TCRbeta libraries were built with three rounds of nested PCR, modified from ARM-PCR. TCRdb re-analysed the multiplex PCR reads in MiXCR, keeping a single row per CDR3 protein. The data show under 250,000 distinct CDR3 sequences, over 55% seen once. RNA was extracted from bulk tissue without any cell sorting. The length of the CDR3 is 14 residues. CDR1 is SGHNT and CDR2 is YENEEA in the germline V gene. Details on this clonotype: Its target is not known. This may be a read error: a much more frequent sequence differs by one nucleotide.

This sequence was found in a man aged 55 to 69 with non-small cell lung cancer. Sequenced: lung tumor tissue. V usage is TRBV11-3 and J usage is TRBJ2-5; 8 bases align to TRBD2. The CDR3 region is CASSLVSGAETRYF. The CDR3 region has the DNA TGTGCCAGCAGCTTAGTTAGCGGGGCAGAGACCCGGTACTTC.